These 15 T cell receptor beta chains were all obtained from the same sample, sequenced in a study of shared clonotypes between healthy human individuals (TCRdb year 2020). The method was the immunoSEQ multiplex PCR assay. Sourced from immuneACCESS, this table was stored by TCRdb with only in-frame sequences that have V and J called. A share of the clones is absent; for the studies checked, an unresolved V gene accounts for under half, and the remainder has no known explanation. This sample gives around 330,000 clones in total; 74% of them show up just once. The ten top clones hold 9% to 12% of the sample. Sequencing was done on a sample of memory CD4+ T cells sorted from blood. This specimen's cell subset or site label, interpreted: CD45RA-negative fraction. These receptors all stem from a man aged 25-45 years in good health.

V and J are TRBV29-1 and TRBJ2-5, with D possibly being TRBD1 or TRBD2 (6 bases each). Trimming removed 4 bases from V and 3 bases from J, with 12 bases in between. The germline V gene encodes CDR1 SQVTM and CDR2 ANQGSEA. The CDR3 covers 13 residues. This CDR3 is CSVARGGKETQYF. The DNA for the CDR3 is TGCAGCGTTGCTAGAGGGGGGAAAGAGACCCAGTACTTC.

This chain joins TRBV12-2 and TRBJ1-2; TRBD1, the table's D call, lacks a check against the DNA. TRBV12-2 is described as a pseudogene. The CDR3 length is 16 residues. The CDR3 bases are TGTGCAAGTCGCTCCGACAGGGGGCCGGTAAGCTATGGCTACACCTTC. It codes for CASRSDRGPVSYGYTF.

J is TRBJ2-6 and V is TRBV27, with a weak D call TRBD1 (5 bases). Trimming removed 4 bases at V and 4 bases at J, with 8 bases between. This CDR3 spans 14 amino acids. CDR1 and CDR2 from the germline V gene are MNHEY and SMNVEV (reference sequence). The CDR3 DNA follows: TGTGCCAGCAGTTCACGGACAGGGGCCAACGTCCTGACTTTC. This encodes CASSSRTGANVLTF.

The rearrangement joins TRBV29-1 to TRBJ2-1; 10 nucleotides match TRBD2. V shed 4 bases, J shed 7 bases, and the junction held 16 bases outside the gene matches. The CDR3 has 17 residues. Germline loops: CDR1 SQVTM, CDR2 ANQGSEA. The CDR3 sequence is CSVARLAGQLRANEQFF. CDR3 nucleotide sequence: TGCAGCGTTGCTCGACTAGCGGGCCAGCTCCGGGCGAATGAGCAGTTCTTC.

The chain combines TRBV6-1 with TRBJ1-6; D possibly corresponds to TRBD1 (6 bases). CDR1 is MNHNS, CDR2 SASEGT, per germline. Between the trimmed V and J ends, which lost 7 bases and 9 bases, there was a span of 19 bases. This CDR3 is built from 15 residues. The CDR3 nucleotides read TGTGCCAGCATTGGGACAACTGGCTCTGGTTCACCCCTCCACTTT. This sequence encodes CASIGTTGSGSPLHF.

The sample holds a few counts of this clone. The chain recombines TRBV10-2 with TRBJ2-1; TRBD1 aligns across 8 bases. The V and J ends lost 4 bases and 7 bases, in that order; junction bases with no gene match: 6. This CDR3 comprises 14 residues. Per germline, CDR1 WSHSY and CDR2 SAAADI. CDR3 amino acids: CASSANRGKNEQFF. In DNA, the CDR3 is TGCGCCAGCAGTGCGAACAGGGGGAAGAATGAGCAGTTCTTC.

V and J are TRBV7-8 and TRBJ2-2; D is ambiguous. Trimming stripped 2 bases from V and 4 bases from J, with 17 bases between. The CDR3 contains 17 residues. In germline, CDR1 is SGHVS, CDR2 FQNEAQ. The CDR3: CASSLSSGSYRTGELFF. The DNA for the CDR3 is TGTGCCAGCAGCTTAAGTAGTGGGTCCTATCGCACCGGGGAGCTGTTTTTT.

The chain links TRBV2 to TRBJ2-7, with 7 bases identical to TRBD1. The CDR3 is 14 residues long. CDR1 is SNHLY and CDR2 is FYNNEI in the germline V gene. The V and J ends lost 5 bases and 5 bases, in that order; junction bases with no gene match: 9. The CDR3 DNA sequence: TGTGCCAGCAGTTTTCTGAGGGGGCAGAACGAGCAGTACTTC. This gives the protein CASSFLRGQNEQYF.

The rearrangement uses TRBV7-8 and TRBJ2-5; D is unresolved. CDR3 length: 15 amino acids. Per the germline V gene, CDR1 is SGHVS and CDR2 is FQNEAQ. The V and J ends lost 5 bases and 5 bases respectively, with 18 bases between them. Written as DNA, the CDR3 is TGTGCCAGCAGCATCCTCAGCACTTCCAAGGAGACCCAGTACTTC. Residues: CASSILSTSKETQYF.

The chain employs TRBV7-6 and TRBJ2-7; D gene unclear. Germline V gene data show CDR1 as SGHVS and CDR2 as FNYEAQ. The CDR3 is 14 residues long. Trimming shortened V by 1 base and J by 6 bases, and 13 bases separated the two germline ends. CDR3 DNA sequence: TGTGCCAGCAGCTTAGGTGCTGGGTATGCCGAGCAGTACTTC. As protein: CASSLGAGYAEQYF.

The V and J genes are TRBV4-2 and TRBJ2-5; D is perhaps TRBD1 (6 bases). V was pared by 3 bases and J by 2 bases, with 22 bases between. The length of the CDR3 is 18 residues. Germline V gene sequence: CDR1 LGHNA, CDR2 YNFKEQ. The CDR3 DNA follows: TGTGCCAGCAGCCACTCTCAGGGGACGGGGAGAATACAAGAGACCCAGTACTTC. This gives the protein CASSHSQGTGRIQETQYF.

This sequence joins TRBV4-1 and TRBJ2-1; D unclear. The CDR3 has 17 amino acids. Between the trimmed V and J ends, which lost 0 bases and 4 bases, there was a span of 16 bases. Germline V gene data show CDR1 as MGHRA and CDR2 as YSYEKL. The CDR3 DNA reads as TGCGCCAGCAGCCAAGAAGTGTCGGATCCGTATTACAATGAGCAGTTCTTC. Its translation: CASSQEVSDPYYNEQFF.

The chain has TRBV29-1 and TRBJ2-3; D tentatively reads TRBD1 or TRBD2 (6 bases each). This CDR3 spans 15 amino acids. V lost 3 bases to trimming and J lost 1 base, with 14 bases between them. Germline values: CDR1 SQVTM, CDR2 ANQGSEA. This CDR3 reads CSVELGGYRTDTQYF. In nucleotides, the CDR3 is TGCAGCGTTGAGTTAGGGGGGTACCGCACAGATACGCAGTATTTT.

The gene calls are TRBV7-3 and TRBJ2-7; maybe TRBD2 (5 bases). Germline V CDR1 and CDR2: SGHTA, FQGTGA. The CDR3 loop spans 13 amino acids. V dropped 4 bases and J dropped 2 bases, with 9 bases sitting between them. The CDR3 sequence is CASSSTIAYEQYF. DNA of the CDR3: TGTGCCAGCAGCTCGACTATCGCCTACGAGCAGTACTTC.

CDR3 sequence reads: CASSLISGQGTRELFF. The CDR3 bases are TGTGCCAGCAGCTTAATTAGCGGACAGGGGACCAGGGAGCTGTTTTTT. V gene TRBV5-4 combines with J gene TRBJ2-2; the match to TRBD1 covers 9 bases. The ends lost 2 bases at V and 9 bases at J; junction bases unmatched: 11. Germline CDR1 SGHNT, CDR2 YYREEE (reference sequence). The CDR3 spans 16 residues.